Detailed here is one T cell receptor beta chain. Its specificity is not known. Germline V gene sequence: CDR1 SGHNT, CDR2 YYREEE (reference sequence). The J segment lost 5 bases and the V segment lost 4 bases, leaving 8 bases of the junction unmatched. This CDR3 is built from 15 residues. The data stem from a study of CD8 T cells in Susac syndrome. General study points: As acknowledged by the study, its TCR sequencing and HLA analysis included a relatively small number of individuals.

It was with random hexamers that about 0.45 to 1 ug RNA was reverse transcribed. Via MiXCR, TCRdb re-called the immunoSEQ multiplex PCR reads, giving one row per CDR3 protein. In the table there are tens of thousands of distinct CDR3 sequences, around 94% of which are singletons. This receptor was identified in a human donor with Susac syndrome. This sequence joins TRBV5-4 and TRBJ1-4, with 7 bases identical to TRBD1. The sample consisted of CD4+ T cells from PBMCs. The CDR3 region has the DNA TGTGCCAGCAGCCCGCAGACAGGGAAAAATGAAAAACTGTTTTTT. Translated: CASSPQTGKNEKLFF.